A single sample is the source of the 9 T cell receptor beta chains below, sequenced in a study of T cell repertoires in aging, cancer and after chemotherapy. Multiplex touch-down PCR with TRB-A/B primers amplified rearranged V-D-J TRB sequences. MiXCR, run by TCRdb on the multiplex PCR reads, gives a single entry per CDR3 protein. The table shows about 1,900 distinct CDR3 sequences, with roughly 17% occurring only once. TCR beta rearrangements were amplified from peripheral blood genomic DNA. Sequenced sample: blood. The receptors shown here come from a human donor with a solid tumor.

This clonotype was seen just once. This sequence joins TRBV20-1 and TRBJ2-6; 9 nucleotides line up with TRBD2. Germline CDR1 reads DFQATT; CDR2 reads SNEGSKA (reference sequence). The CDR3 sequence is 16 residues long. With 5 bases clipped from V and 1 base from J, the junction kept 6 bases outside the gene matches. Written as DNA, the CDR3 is TGCAGTGCTTCCCAGCTAGCGGGGTCTGGGGCCAACGTCCTGACTTTC. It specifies CSASQLAGSGANVLTF.

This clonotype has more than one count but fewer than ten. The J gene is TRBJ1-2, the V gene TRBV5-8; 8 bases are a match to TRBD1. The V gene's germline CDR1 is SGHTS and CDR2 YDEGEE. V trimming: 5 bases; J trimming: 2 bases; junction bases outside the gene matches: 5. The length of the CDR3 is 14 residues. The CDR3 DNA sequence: TGTGCCAGCAGGCCCGACAGGGGCAACTATGGCTACACCTTC. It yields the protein CASRPDRGNYGYTF.

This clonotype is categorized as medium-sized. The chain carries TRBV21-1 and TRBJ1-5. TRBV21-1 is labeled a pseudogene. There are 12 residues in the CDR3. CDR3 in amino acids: CASSKLDQPQHF. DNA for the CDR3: TGTGCCAGCAGCAAATTAGATCAGCCCCAGCATTTT.

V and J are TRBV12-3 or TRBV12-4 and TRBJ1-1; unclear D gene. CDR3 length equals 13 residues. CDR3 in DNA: TGTGCTAGTGGTCTCGAGTGGGGAACTGAAGCTTTCTTT. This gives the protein CASGLEWGTEAFF.

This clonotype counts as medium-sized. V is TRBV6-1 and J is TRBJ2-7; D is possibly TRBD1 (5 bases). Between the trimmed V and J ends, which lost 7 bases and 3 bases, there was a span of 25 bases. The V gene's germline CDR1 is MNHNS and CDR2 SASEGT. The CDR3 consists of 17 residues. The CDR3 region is CASITTRSGMVSYEQYF. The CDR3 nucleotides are TGTGCCAGCATCACCACAAGGTCAGGGATGGTGAGCTACGAGCAGTACTTC.

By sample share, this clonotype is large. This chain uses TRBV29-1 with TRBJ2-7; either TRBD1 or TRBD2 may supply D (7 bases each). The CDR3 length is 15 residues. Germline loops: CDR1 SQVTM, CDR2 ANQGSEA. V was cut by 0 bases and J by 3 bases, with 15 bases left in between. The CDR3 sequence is CSVEERGTELYEQYF. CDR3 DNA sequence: TGCAGCGTTGAAGAGCGGGGGACAGAGCTCTACGAGCAGTACTTC.

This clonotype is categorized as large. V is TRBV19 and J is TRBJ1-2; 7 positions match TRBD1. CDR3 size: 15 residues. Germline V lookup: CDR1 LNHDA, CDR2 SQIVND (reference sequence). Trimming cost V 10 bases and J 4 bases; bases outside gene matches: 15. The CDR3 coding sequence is TGTGCCACCAGTCCCGGTAGGGGGCGCGGCTATGGCTACACCTTC. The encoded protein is CATSPGRGRGYGYTF.

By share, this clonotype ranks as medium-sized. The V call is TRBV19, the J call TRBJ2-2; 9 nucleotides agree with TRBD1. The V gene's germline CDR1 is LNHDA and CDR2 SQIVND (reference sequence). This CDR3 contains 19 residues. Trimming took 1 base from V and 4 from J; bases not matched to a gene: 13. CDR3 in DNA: TGTGCCAGTAGTATAGGTGGGGCGACAGGGGGAATGAGCACCGGGGAGCTGTTTTTT. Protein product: CASSIGGATGGMSTGELFF.

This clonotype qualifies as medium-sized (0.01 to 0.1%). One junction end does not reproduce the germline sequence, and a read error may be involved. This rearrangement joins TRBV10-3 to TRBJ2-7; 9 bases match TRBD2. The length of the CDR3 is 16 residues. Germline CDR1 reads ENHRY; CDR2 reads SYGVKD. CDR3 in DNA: TGTGCCATCAGTGAGCCGATCGGGACTAGCTTCCTCCCCTTCAACTTC. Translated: CAISEPIGTSFLPFNF.